This TCR beta chain comes out of a study of blood T cell repertoires in COVID-19. Study at large: T cells, B-cell-depleted T cells, or PBMCs supplied cDNA or gDNA.

Per the authors' pipeline: Amplified reference gene primers provided the basis for estimating nucleated cell counts. TCRdb's copy holds only in-frame clones and misses some; the assay was immunoSEQ multiplex PCR. From that table come the V and J calls and clone size; the DNA was used to work out D and trimming. The sample lists some 150,000 clones; approximately 80% were seen once. Sequencing was done on a sample of peripheral blood. This clonotype was sampled from a man aged 55-75 years with active or convalescent COVID-19.

CDR3 region: CASRRSGGNNQPQHF. CDR3 nucleotides: TGTGCCAGCCGGAGGTCGGGGGGCAACAATCAGCCCCAGCATTTT. This rearrangement joins TRBV27 to TRBJ1-5; D is perhaps TRBD1 (6 bases). Germline V gene data show CDR1 as MNHEY and CDR2 as SMNVEV (reference sequence). The CDR3 is 15 amino acids. V was clipped by 8 bases and J by 3 bases, with 17 bases between them.